This T cell receptor (beta chain) was profiled in a study of CD4 T cells in relation to SARS-CoV-2 and coronaviruses. Study results and caveats: Each donor contributed either pre-pandemic or post-infection samples, not both. According to naive versus memory sequencing, detected responses are memory recall, not newly primed.

The method was immunoSEQ multiplex PCR; TCRdb's version includes in-frame clones alone and lacks a portion of them. The table includes 35,000 to 40,000 clones, roughly 88% detected once. The CDR3 extends over 12 amino acids. The V gene lost 7 bases and the J gene lost 0 bases, with 8 bases spanning the gap. From germline, CDR1 is SQVTM and CDR2 ANQGSEA. In this sample, this clone turned up once. Its antigen remains unidentified. J is TRBJ2-3 and V is TRBV29-1; unclear D gene. The sequence came from an adult with COVID-19. Material for sequencing was memory CD4+ T cells from PBMCs. CDR3: CSEMTSTDTQYF. CDR3 bases: TGCAGCGAAATGACCAGCACAGATACGCAGTATTTT.